This T cell receptor (beta chain) was found in a study of response to subunit inactivated influenza vaccine. CDR3 length equals 16 residues. From germline, CDR1 is SGDLS and CDR2 YYNGEE. The V and J ends lost 4 bases and 8 bases, in that order; junction bases with no gene match: 11. One entry per CDR3 protein results from TCRdb running MiXCR on the RT-PCR reads. The table records about 570,000 distinct CDR3 sequences, roughly 10% of them present only once. These data also formed part of another study, on T cells expressing NK-cell markers. That publication notes: Making the TCR beta cDNA relied on 5'RACE template switching with UMIs.

This chain joins TRBV9 and TRBJ2-4; 11 nucleotides match TRBD2. The TCR sequence derives from a man aged 45 to 65 who received an inactivated influenza vaccine. Sequenced material: PBMCs from blood, taken on the day of vaccination. The CDR3 region is CASSLGTSGNWHIQYF. In DNA form, the CDR3 reads TGTGCCAGCAGCCTCGGGACTAGCGGTAACTGGCACATTCAGTACTTC.